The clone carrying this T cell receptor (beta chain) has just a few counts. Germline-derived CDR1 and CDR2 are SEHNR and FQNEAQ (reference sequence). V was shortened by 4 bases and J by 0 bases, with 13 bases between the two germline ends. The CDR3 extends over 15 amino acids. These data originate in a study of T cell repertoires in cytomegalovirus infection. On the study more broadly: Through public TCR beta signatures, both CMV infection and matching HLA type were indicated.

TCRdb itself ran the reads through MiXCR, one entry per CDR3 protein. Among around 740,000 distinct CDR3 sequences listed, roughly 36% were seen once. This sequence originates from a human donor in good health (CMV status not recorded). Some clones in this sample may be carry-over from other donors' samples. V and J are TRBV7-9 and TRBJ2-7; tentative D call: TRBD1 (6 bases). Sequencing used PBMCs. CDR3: CASSSTTGYSYEQYF. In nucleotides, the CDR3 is TGTGCCAGCAGCTCCACCACAGGGTACTCCTACGAGCAGTACTTC. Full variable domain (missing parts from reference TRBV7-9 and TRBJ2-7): DTGVSQNPRHKITKRGQNVTFRCDPISEHNRLYWYRQTLGQGPEFLTYFQNEAQLEKSRLLSDRFSAERPKGSFSTLEIQRTEQGDSAMYLCASSSTTGYSYEQYFGPGTRLTVT.